The 19 T cell receptor beta chains below all came from one sample that was sequenced in a study of T cells after posttransplantation cyclophosphamide. Using immunoSEQ multiplex PCR, the repertoire was profiled, and TCRdb retains in-frame clones only, with some absent. The sample counts 45,000 to 55,000 clones, none seen once; the ten largest own about 2.2%. What was sequenced was PBMCs. Receptor source: a man in his forties in good health, CMV-negative, and a related stem cell transplant donor.

In its sample, this clone was seen many times. The rearrangement links TRBV30 to TRBJ1-1; D ambiguous. Germline CDR1 reads GTSNPN; CDR2 reads SVGIG (reference sequence). The ends were cut back, 8 bases at V and 4 bases at J, with 17 bases in the middle. This CDR3 is built from 13 residues. The CDR3 coding sequence is TGTGCCAGCAATACCCAGCCGGGCACTGAAGCTTTCTTT. Amino acids: CASNTQPGTEAFF.

Many counts were recorded for this clone. This chain joins TRBV5-1 and TRBJ2-7, with D tentatively TRBD2 (6 bases). The V end lost 0 bases, the J end lost 3 bases, and 7 bases lay between the germline ends. CDR3 length equals 13 residues. CDR1 and CDR2 from the germline V gene are SGHRS and YFSETQ. As DNA, the CDR3 is TGCGCCAGCAGCTTGGTGGGAGGCTACGAGCAGTACTTC. Protein product: CASSLVGGYEQYF.

This clone was recorded at least ten times. The rearrangement joins TRBV19 to TRBJ2-3; D perhaps matches TRBD2 (7 bases). The CDR3 sequence is 12 residues long. Trimming shortened V by 6 bases and J by 4 bases, and 8 bases separated the two germline ends. CDR1 and CDR2 (germline): LNHDA, SQIVND (reference sequence). CDR3: CASRGGPDTQYF. The DNA of the CDR3 is TGTGCCAGTAGGGGGGGGCCAGATACGCAGTATTTT.

This clone occurred many times. This chain joins TRBV5-6 and TRBJ2-5, with a possible D match to TRBD2 (6 bases). Germline V gives CDR1 SGHDT, CDR2 YYEEEE. V lost 5 bases to trimming and J lost 3 bases, with 11 bases between them. The CDR3 covers 13 residues. The CDR3 region is CASRAWGEETQYF. CDR3 DNA sequence: TGTGCCAGCAGGGCCTGGGGGGAAGAGACCCAGTACTTC.

There are many counts of this clone. The chain recombines TRBV7-9 with TRBJ2-5; weak D call: TRBD2 (5 bases). Trimming shortened V by 8 bases and J by 3 bases, and 10 bases separated the two germline ends. The CDR3 covers 12 residues. Germline values: CDR1 SEHNR, CDR2 FQNEAQ (reference sequence). The CDR3 sequence: CASQAGEETQYF. CDR3 DNA sequence: TGTGCCAGCCAGGCGGGTGAAGAGACCCAGTACTTC.

CDR3 coding DNA: TGCGCCAGCAGTCAATCGAAAGGGGGGAACACTGAAGCTTTCTTT. Residues: CASSQSKGGNTEAFF. V usage is TRBV23-1 and J usage is TRBJ1-1; a weak D match, TRBD1 (6 bases). TRBV23-1 is flagged as an ORF with uncertain function. Trimming removed 0 bases from V and 1 base from J, with 9 bases in between. The CDR3 runs to 15 residues.

This clone was picked up many times. CDR3 loop: CATTDSAPDEAFF. For the CDR3, the DNA is TGTGCCACCACCGACTCGGCGCCAGATGAAGCTTTCTTT. V gene TRBV15 combines with J gene TRBJ1-1; no clear D gene. There are 13 residues in the CDR3. V lost 7 bases and J lost 7, with 16 bases in between. Germline CDR1 and CDR2: LNHNV and YYDKDF (reference sequence).

This clone was counted ten times or more. CDR3 bases: TGTGCCAGCAGCCTAATGGTTGCCAAAAACATTCAGTACTTC. Protein: CASSLMVAKNIQYF. The chain carries TRBV5-6 and TRBJ2-4, with unresolved D. With 4 bases removed from V and 1 base from J, the gap between germline ends came to 9 bases. The CDR3 length is 14 residues. CDR1 is SGHDT, CDR2 YYEEEE, per germline.

This clone appeared many times. J is TRBJ2-1 and V is TRBV9; 7 bases line up with TRBD1. J lost 4 bases, V lost 4 bases, and 11 bases had no gene match. In germline, CDR1 is SGDLS, CDR2 YYNGEE. The CDR3 covers 16 residues. The CDR3 DNA is TGTGCCAGCAGCTTCCAACTCCAGGGGGAATACAATGAGCAGTTCTTC. Its protein product is CASSFQLQGEYNEQFF.

In this sample, this clone turned up many times. The V and J genes are TRBV5-4 and TRBJ2-7; D gene ambiguous. The CDR3 totals 14 residues. The V gene lost 3 bases and the J gene lost 1 base, with 11 bases spanning the gap. Germline V lookup: CDR1 SGHNT, CDR2 YYREEE (reference sequence). CDR3 in DNA: TGTGCCAGCAGCTCAGGTAGAGTTTCCTACGAGCAGTACTTC. Translating it yields CASSSGRVSYEQYF. The full variable domain, completed using reference TRBV5-4 and TRBJ2-7, is ETGVTQSPTHLIKTRGQQVTLRCSSQSGHNTVSWYQQALGQGPQFIFQYYREEENGRGNFPPRFSGLQFPNYSSELNVNALELDDSALYLCASSSGRVSYEQYFGPGTRLTVT.

This clone was picked up many times. The rearrangement uses TRBV28 and TRBJ2-2; 10 bases line up with TRBD2. V trimming: 5 bases; J trimming: 4 bases; junction bases outside the gene matches: 16. The CDR3 consists of 19 residues. Per the germline V gene, CDR1 is MDHEN and CDR2 is SYDVKM. CDR3 protein: CASSLFGLAEGVGTGELFF. As DNA, the CDR3 is TGTGCCAGCAGTCTATTCGGACTAGCGGAGGGGGTGGGCACCGGGGAGCTGTTTTTT.

This clone was counted many times. J is TRBJ1-2 and V is TRBV5-1, with TRBD1 identical over 7 bases. In germline, CDR1 is SGHRS, CDR2 YFSETQ. The CDR3 has 13 residues. V dropped 5 bases and J dropped 8; count of bases not matched to a gene: 9. The CDR3 loop reads CASSFTGVWGYTF. The CDR3 bases are TGCGCCAGCAGTTTTACAGGGGTTTGGGGCTACACCTTC. The full variable domain, with the rest looked up from reference TRBV5-1 and TRBJ1-2, is KAGVTQTPRYLIKTRGQQVTLSCSPISGHRSVSWYQQTPGQGLQFLFEYFSETQRNKGNFPGRFSGRQFSNSRSEMNVSTLELGDSALYLCASSFTGVWGYTFGSGTRLTVV.

Many counts were recorded for this clone. This chain links TRBV29-1 with TRBJ2-3, with TRBD2 matching 12 bases. Germline values: CDR1 SQVTM, CDR2 ANQGSEA. V shed 3 bases and J 6 bases; nucleotides not matched to a gene: 4. The CDR3 covers 14 residues. CDR3 in DNA: TGCAGCGTTGAGACTAGCGGGAGACTCGATACGCAGTATTTT. The encoded protein is CSVETSGRLDTQYF.

This clone was recorded at least ten times. The J gene is TRBJ1-2, the V gene TRBV6-6; a possible D gene is TRBD1 (6 bases). CDR1 MNHNY and CDR2 SVGAGI come from the germline V gene (reference sequence). The CDR3 sequence is 12 residues long. The V gene lost 5 bases and the J gene lost 4 bases, with 8 bases spanning the gap. CDR3 sequence (DNA): TGTGCCAGCAGTGGGACATCCTATGGCTACACCTTC. This encodes CASSGTSYGYTF.

In this sample, this clone turned up a few times. The chain uses TRBV6-6 and TRBJ1-1, with 10 bases aligning to TRBD1. The CDR3 consists of 13 residues. The germline CDR1 and CDR2 sequences are MNHNY and SVGAGI (reference sequence). Losses at the gene ends were 6 bases for V and 6 bases for J; bases not matched to a gene: 4. CDR3: CASRTGGRAEAFF. The DNA for the CDR3 is TGTGCCAGCAGGACAGGGGGCCGGGCTGAAGCTTTCTTT.

In this sample, this clone turned up many times. The V gene is TRBV2, the J gene TRBJ1-2; D ambiguous. The V and J ends lost 7 bases and 6 bases respectively, with 12 bases between them. This CDR3 has 12 amino acids. Germline V gene sequence: CDR1 SNHLY, CDR2 FYNNEI. The CDR3 coding sequence is TGTGCCAGCATCCAGGATGGCGATGGCTACACCTTC. It is translated as CASIQDGDGYTF.

This clone came up many times. The chain recombines TRBV30 with TRBJ1-2; D is perhaps TRBD1 (6 bases). CDR1 GTSNPN and CDR2 SVGIG come from the germline V gene (reference sequence). V dropped 8 bases and J dropped 1 base, with 14 bases sitting between them. This CDR3 is built from 13 residues. CDR3 amino acids: CAGRGLDNYGYTF. The CDR3 DNA reads as TGTGCCGGCAGGGGTCTAGATAACTATGGCTACACCTTC.

Ten or more counts support this clone. The chain is built from TRBV7-9 and TRBJ2-1; a weak D match, TRBD2 (5 bases). V was trimmed by 2 bases and J by 5 bases, leaving 13 bases between them. The CDR3 loop spans 15 amino acids. Germline assignment: CDR1 SEHNR and CDR2 FQNEAQ (reference sequence). The CDR3 reads CASSLFEGWHNEQFF. DNA of the CDR3: TGTGCCAGCAGCTTATTCGAGGGTTGGCACAATGAGCAGTTCTTC. The full variable domain, completed using reference TRBV7-9 and TRBJ2-1, is DTGVSQNPRHKITKRGQNVTFRCDPISEHNRLYWYRQTLGQGPEFLTYFQNEAQLEKSRLLSDRFSAERPKGSFSTLEIQRTEQGDSAMYLCASSLFEGWHNEQFFGPGTRLTVL.

This clone was detected many times. The chain is built from TRBV21-1 and TRBJ1-1; the table's D gene call, TRBD1, was not cross checked with the DNA. TRBV21-1 is listed as a pseudogene. This CDR3 is 14 amino acids long. The CDR3 sequence is CASSRGQKITEAFF. The DNA for the CDR3 is TGTGCCAGCAGCAGAGGACAGAAAATCACTGAAGCTTTCTTT.